These T cell receptor beta chains were read from a single sample in a study of T cell responses to AZD1222 COVID-19 vaccine. Only in-frame clones appear in the TCRdb table, and some are missing; sequencing was by immunoSEQ multiplex PCR. The sample includes more than 100,000 clones, 92% of them seen just once. Here the sequenced sample was peripheral blood, taken on day 0 of AZD1222 vaccination. These receptors were taken from an adult in good health. Both conserved end residues are part of each CDR3.

j_gene | v_gene | CDR3aa
TRBJ2-2 | TRBV6-5 | CASSYSPLRGELFF
TRBJ1-1 | TRBV6-5 | CASSYSGEIGTEAFF
TRBJ1-4 | TRBV30 | CAFLQGYGNEKLFF
TRBJ2-2 | TRBV4-3 | CASSRVSGGANTGELFF
TRBJ2-7 | TRBV7-2 | CASSLAVLAGGAYEQYF
TRBJ1-2 | TRBV4-3 | CASSQETASYGYTF
TRBJ2-1 | TRBV5-6 | CASSSMIYNEQFF
TRBJ1-4 | TRBV18 | CASSHGTVATNEKLFF
TRBJ2-7 | TRBV28 | CASSLLQTPQYEQYF
TRBJ2-2 | TRBV7-2 | CASTPRASGGAVGELFF
TRBJ1-1 | TRBV3-1/TRBV3-2 | CASSSTRTLKVGDTEAFF
TRBJ1-3 | TRBV15 | CATGRAAVGNTIYF
TRBJ1-1 | TRBV28 | CASSLAAEAFF
TRBJ1-5 | TRBV19 | CASYPGQGTPNQPQHF
TRBJ2-4 | TRBV21-1 | CASGQQWWENIQYF
TRBJ1-6 | TRBV6-6 | CASSEGINSPLHF
TRBJ1-1 | TRBV2 | CARNSGGKAFF
TRBJ1-5 | TRBV30 | CAWRGVNRGPGQPQHF
TRBJ1-2 | TRBV6-5 | CASKREGNFYGYTF
TRBJ2-7 | TRBV12-5 | CASGLGRTYEQYF
TRBJ2-1 | TRBV6-2/TRBV6-3 | CASSYGLWSSGFDNEQFF
TRBJ2-1 | TRBV18 | CASSPPLAVNNEQFF
TRBJ1-2 | TRBV10-3 | CAISDGTEGDGYTF
TRBJ2-1 | TRBV20-1 | CSASGLALHFSYNEQFF
TRBJ2-1 | TRBV19 | CASSYSSYNEQFF
TRBJ1-5 | TRBV7-9 | CASSPGGGNQPQHF
TRBJ1-2 | TRBV20-1 | CSARDRGRDTF
TRBJ1-5 | TRBV7-9 | CASSSYSNQPQHF
TRBJ2-7 | TRBV6-5 | CASSYLVTGGTYEQYF
TRBJ1-1 | TRBV7-2 | CASTLGQGNTEAFF
TRBJ2-7 | TRBV5-1 | CASSQGQPHRPTYEQYF
TRBJ2-7 | TRBV7-6 | CASSLSPSGSYEQYF
TRBJ2-7 | TRBV14 | CASSQGQGLSSYEQYF
TRBJ2-5 | TRBV18 | CASSPDDDQETQYF
TRBJ2-3 | TRBV7-9 | CASSLPTSGNTDTQYF
TRBJ2-5 | TRBV7-2 | CASSLVVGGETQYF
TRBJ1-1 | TRBV3-1/TRBV3-2 | CASSPSRGLGGNTEAFF
TRBJ2-1 | TRBV5-7 | CASSLLSPANEQFF
TRBJ2-7 | TRBV7-6 | CASSPGAYEQYF
TRBJ1-2 | TRBV7-9 | CASSFASYGYTF
TRBJ2-1 | TRBV2 | CASNPATRGDEQFF
TRBJ2-3 | TRBV10-1 | CASIWDRITDTQYF
TRBJ1-3 | TRBV7-6 | CASSLGGYAGLGNTIYF
TRBJ1-5 | TRBV2 | CASGKERGYQPQHF
TRBJ2-4 | TRBV19 | CASRSRGATIQYF
TRBJ2-3 | TRBV6-4 | CASSDSDLDTQYF
TRBJ1-2 | TRBV27 | CASSFQQQGGGYTF